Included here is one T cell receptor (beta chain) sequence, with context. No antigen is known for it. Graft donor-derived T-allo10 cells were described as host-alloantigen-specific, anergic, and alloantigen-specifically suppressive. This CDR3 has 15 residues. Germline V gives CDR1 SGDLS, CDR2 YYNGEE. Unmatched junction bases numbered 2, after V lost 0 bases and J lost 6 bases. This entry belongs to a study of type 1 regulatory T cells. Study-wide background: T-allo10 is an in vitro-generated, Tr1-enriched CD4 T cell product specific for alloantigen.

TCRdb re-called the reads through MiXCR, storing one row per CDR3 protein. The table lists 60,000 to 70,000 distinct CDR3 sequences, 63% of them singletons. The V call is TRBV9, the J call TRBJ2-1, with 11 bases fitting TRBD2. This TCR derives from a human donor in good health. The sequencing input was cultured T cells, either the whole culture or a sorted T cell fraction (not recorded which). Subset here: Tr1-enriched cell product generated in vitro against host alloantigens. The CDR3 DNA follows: TGTGCCAGCAGCGTAGTTAGCGGGAGGGCCAATGAGCAGTTCTTC. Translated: CASSVVSGRANEQFF.